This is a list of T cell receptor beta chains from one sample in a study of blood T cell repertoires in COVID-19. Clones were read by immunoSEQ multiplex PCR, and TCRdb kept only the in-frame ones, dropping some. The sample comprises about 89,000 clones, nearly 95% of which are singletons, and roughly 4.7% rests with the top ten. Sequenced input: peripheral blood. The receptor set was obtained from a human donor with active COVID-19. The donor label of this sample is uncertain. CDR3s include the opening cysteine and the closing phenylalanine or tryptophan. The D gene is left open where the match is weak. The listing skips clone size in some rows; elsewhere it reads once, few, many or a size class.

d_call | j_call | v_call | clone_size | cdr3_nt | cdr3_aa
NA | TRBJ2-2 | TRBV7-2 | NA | TGTGCCAGCAGCCCTACCGGGAGAGGGACCGGGGAGCTGTTTTTT | CASSPTGRGTGELFF
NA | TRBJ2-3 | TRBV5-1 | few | TGCGCCAGCAGCTTGCAGGGACTTGGCACAGATACGCAGTATTTT | CASSLQGLGTDTQYF
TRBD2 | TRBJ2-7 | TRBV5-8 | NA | TGTGCCAGCAGCGCCGGGGGGGGTGGCTTGAAGCAGTACTTC | CASSAGGGGLKQYF
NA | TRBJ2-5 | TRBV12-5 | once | TGTGCTAGTGGAGGGACAAATGGGGGCCAAGAGACCCAGTACTTC | CASGGTNGGQETQYF
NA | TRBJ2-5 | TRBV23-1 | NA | TGCGCCAGCAGATTACAGGGTCCTCCGGGGGAGACCCAGTACTTC | CASRLQGPPGETQYF
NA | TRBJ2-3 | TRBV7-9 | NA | TGTGCCAGCAGCCTTACATTGAGCACAGATACGCAGTATTTT | CASSLTLSTDTQYF
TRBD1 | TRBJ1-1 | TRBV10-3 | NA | TGTGCCATCAGGAACGACAGGGGGAACACTGAAGCTTTCTTT | CAIRNDRGNTEAFF
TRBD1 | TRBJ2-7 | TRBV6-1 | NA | TGTGCCAGCAGTGAAAGGGACAGCTACGAGCAGTACTTC | CASSERDSYEQYF
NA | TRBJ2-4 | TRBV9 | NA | TGTGCCAGCAGCGGGCAGACAGCCCCTGAGAGGAACATTCAGTACTTC | CASSGQTAPERNIQYF
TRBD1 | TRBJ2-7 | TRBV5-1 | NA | TGCGCCAGCAGCCCGAAGGGACAGAACTACGAGCAGTACTTC | CASSPKGQNYEQYF
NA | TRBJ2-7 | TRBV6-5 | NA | TGTGCCAGCAGTTACTCCTATAAGGGGTACGAGCAGTACTTC | CASSYSYKGYEQYF
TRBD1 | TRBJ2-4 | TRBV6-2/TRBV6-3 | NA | TGTGCCAGCAGTTACTCGGGGACAGAGATAGCCAAAAACATTCAGTACTTC | CASSYSGTEIAKNIQYF
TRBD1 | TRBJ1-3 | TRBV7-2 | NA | TGTGCCAGCAGCGCCTCTCCGGACAGGGGTAAAAACACCATATATTTT | CASSASPDRGKNTIYF
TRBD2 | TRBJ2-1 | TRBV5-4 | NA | TGTGCCAGCAGCTTGGGGGGACTAGCGATGTACAATGAGCAGTTCTTC | CASSLGGLAMYNEQFF
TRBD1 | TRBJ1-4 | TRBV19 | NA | TGTGCCAGTAGTCCACAGACAGGGCTCGATGAAAAACTGTTTTTT | CASSPQTGLDEKLFF
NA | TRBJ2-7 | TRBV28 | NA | TGTGCCAGCAGTTCTTCTCTACTCGGACAGAGTTCCTACGAGCAGTGCTTC | CASSSSLLGQSSYEQCF
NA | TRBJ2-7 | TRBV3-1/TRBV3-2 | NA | TGTGCCAGCAGCCAAGATTATGGAGGCACCTACGAGCAGTACTTC | CASSQDYGGTYEQYF
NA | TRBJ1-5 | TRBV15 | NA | TGTGCCACCAGCGACAGGTCAGTACAGCCCCAGCATTTT | CATSDRSVQPQHF
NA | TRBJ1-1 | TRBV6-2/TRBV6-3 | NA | TGTGCCAGCAGTTCTCGTCCTCCAGGGTGGGCTGTCGCTGAAGCTTTCTTT | CASSSRPPGWAVAEAFF
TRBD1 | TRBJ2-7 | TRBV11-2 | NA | TGTGCCAGCAGCTTAGAAACAGGGGACGAGCAGTACTTC | CASSLETGDEQYF
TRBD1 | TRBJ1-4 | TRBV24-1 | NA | TGTGCCACCGGGACAGGGGCTGGGGCGGGTGAAAAACTGTTTTTT | CATGTGAGAGEKLFF
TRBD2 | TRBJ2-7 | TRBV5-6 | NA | TGTGCCAGCAGCGCCGGGACGGGGGGAGAGCAGTACTTC | CASSAGTGGEQYF
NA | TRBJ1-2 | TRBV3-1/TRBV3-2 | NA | TGTGCCAGCAGCCAAGGCGGGGGCTACACCTTC | CASSQGGGYTF
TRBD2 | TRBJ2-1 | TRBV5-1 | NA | TGCGCCAGCAGTGGGGGGGCCTACAATGAGCAGTTCTTC | CASSGGAYNEQFF
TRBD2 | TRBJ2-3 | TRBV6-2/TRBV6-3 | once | TGTGCCAGCAGTTTCCTAGCGGGAGGGCCTGGAGATACGCAGTATTTT | CASSFLAGGPGDTQYF
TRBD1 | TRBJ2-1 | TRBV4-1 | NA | TGCGCCAGCAGCCCAGGCGGGACAGGGACCCAAAGCTCCTACAATGAGCAGTTCTTC | CASSPGGTGTQSSYNEQFF
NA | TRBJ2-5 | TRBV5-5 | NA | TGTGCCAGCAGCTTGGAGGGGTCTACCTCAGAGACCCAGTACTTC | CASSLEGSTSETQYF
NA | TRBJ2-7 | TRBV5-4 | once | TGTGCCAGCAGCTTGGCCGCCGGTACCTACGAGCAGTACTTC | CASSLAAGTYEQYF
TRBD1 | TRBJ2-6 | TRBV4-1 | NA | TGCGCCAGCAGTACGGGCAGACAGGGGGTTGTTGCTGGGGCCAACGTCCTGACTTTC | CASSTGRQGVVAGANVLTF
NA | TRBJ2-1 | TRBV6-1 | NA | TGTGCCAGCAGTGAATCTCCCCGGGTAGCGGCAAACTACAATGAGCAGTTCTTC | CASSESPRVAANYNEQFF
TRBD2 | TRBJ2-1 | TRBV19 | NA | TGTGCCAGTAGTATTAGCGGGGGGGCGTACAATGAGCAGTTCTTC | CASSISGGAYNEQFF
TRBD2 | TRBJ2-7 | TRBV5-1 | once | TGCGCCAGCAGCCCCTCTAGCGGGACCACCTACGAGCAGTACTTC | CASSPSSGTTYEQYF
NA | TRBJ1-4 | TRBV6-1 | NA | TGTGCCAGCAGTGAACACGGTATGAATGAAAAACTGTTTTTT | CASSEHGMNEKLFF